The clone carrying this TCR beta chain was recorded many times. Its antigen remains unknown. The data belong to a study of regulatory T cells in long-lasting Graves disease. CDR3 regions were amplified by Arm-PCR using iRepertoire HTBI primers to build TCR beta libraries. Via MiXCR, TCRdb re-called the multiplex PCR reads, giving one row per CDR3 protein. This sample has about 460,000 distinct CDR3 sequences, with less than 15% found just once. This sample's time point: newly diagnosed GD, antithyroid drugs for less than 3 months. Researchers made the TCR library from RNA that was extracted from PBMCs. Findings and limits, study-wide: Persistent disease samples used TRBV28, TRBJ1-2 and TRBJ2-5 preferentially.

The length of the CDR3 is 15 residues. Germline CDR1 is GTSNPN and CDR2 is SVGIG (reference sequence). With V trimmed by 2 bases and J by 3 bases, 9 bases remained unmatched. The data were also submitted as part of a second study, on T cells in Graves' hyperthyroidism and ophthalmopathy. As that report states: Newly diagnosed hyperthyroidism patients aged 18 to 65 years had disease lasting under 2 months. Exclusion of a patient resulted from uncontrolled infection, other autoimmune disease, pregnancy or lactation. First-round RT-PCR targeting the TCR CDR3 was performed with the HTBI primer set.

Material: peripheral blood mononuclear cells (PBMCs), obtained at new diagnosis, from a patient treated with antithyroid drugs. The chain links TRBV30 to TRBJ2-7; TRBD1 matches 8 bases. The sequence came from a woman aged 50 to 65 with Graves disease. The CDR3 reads CAWSKEDRALYEQYF. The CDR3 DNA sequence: TGTGCCTGGAGTAAGGAGGACAGGGCCCTCTACGAGCAGTACTTC.